This T cell receptor (beta chain) is from a study of cytomegalovirus exposure and HLA in healthy donors. PCR employed 60 Vbeta and 13 Jbeta primers. Clones were read by immunoSEQ multiplex PCR, and TCRdb kept only the in-frame ones, dropping some. The repertoire has roughly 110,000 clones, about 74% of them found once; the top ten carry 11% to 15%. V lost 0 bases, J lost 11 bases, and 2 bases stayed unmatched. Germline values: CDR1 GTSNPN, CDR2 SVGIG (reference sequence). The CDR3 runs 11 residues. Sequenced input: PBMCs. The sequence derives from a woman between 40 and 55 years old in good health and CMV-seropositive. This sequence joins TRBV30 and TRBJ1-1; TRBD1 aligns across 8 bases. As DNA, the CDR3 is TGTGCCTGGAGTGTACGGACAGGGGCTTTCTTT. It is translated as CAWSVRTGAFF.